This paragraph reports one T cell receptor (beta chain). Its antigen has not been determined. No clone much larger than this one lies a single base away; base qualities are absent. The sample is drawn from a study of shared clonotypes between healthy human individuals (dated by TCRdb to 2020 to 2021). Regarding the study in general: A few men and a couple of women, aged 18 to 49 years, made up the cohort. For each donor, CD4 naive and CD4 memory were each given three plates, CD8 naive was given two plates, and CD8 memory was given one plate. To estimate repertoire size and how much clonotype sharing occurs between individuals, the study deeply sequenced the blood TCR repertoires of five healthy adults. Between about 0.94 and 8.9 billion PBMCs per donor were obtained by leukapheresis. Libraries were prepared and TCR repertoires were sequenced by different laboratories using diverse techniques, in order to increase sequencing depth and limit assay-specific biases. Results and caveats for the whole study, not just this receptor: Sampling was restricted to blood, and TCR repertoires in tissue are likely to differ from TCR repertoires in blood. Pairwise subsampling indicated that sequencing depth was expected to affect the degree of clonotype sharing among donors. Naive subsets generally had larger estimated clonotype richness than memory subsets did. Incomplete sequencing was indicated by rarefaction of sorted-subset datasets, despite the large sequencing depth. Clonotypes shared by all four sorted-subset donors showed higher generation probabilities than non-shared clonotypes. Across a handful of donors, approximately 5% of naive CD4, roughly 3.5% of naive CD8, about 2.3% of memory CD4, and 0.4% of memory CD8 clonotypes were shared. The small number of donors limited the genetic and exposure-history diversity represented.

Using the deep immunoSEQ assay, TCR CDR3 regions were amplified from genomic DNA by multiplex PCR. Genomic DNA extracted from each cell subset was distributed evenly over all wells of several immunoSEQ 96-well plates, and each plate served as one replicate. Each replicate PCR for sorted subsets received about 180 ng genomic DNA, equal to roughly 30,000 T cell genomes. The purified libraries were quantified using a Qubit 3.0 fluorometer, sized with a Bioanalyzer 2100, and then quantified again using the KAPA Library Quantification kit. A separate single-read 150-cycle Illumina NextSeq 550 flow cell was used to sequence each immunoSEQ 96-well plate. The paper's processing steps were these. The immunoSEQ output contained only junctional sequences without quality scores, so filtering could not match that applied to full-length reads. To assign V/J genes and CDR3, sequences were annotated using PyIR, a Python wrapper for IgBLAST v1.9, with IMGT germline references. Reads were removed for weak V/J assignments (E-value above 1e-6), missing CDR3, stop codons, out-of-frame junctions, or ambiguous translated residues. V3J clonotypes were defined by identical inferred V gene, J gene, and CDR3 amino acid sequence. To compute the percentage overlap between repertoires, the number of shared unique clonotypes was divided by the size of the smaller repertoire. Three approaches were used to assess repertoire richness: RTK rarefaction, the Chao1 estimator, and Recon v2.1 estimates of unobserved clonotypes. OLGA was used to compute generation probabilities for all TCRbeta clonotypes that the gDNA method yielded from a handful of donors. TCRdb retrieved this table from immuneACCESS and kept in-frame rearrangements only. Not all clones are present; in checked studies, unresolved V genes account for under half, and no reason is known for the remainder. Clone size and the V and J calls come from that table; the DNA yielded D and trimming. The sample has 1,500,000 or so clones on record, less than 99% of them singletons. 0.36% of the sample lies in the top ten.

Healthy HIV-negative adults with no recently reported acute infections or vaccinations were included as donors. Every donor was a Caucasian adult residing in Nashville, Tennessee, USA. Magnetic negative selection was used to enrich CD4+ T cells, after which naive cells were positively selected on CD45RA and the negative fraction became the memory subset. After blood collection by leukapheresis, PBMCs were isolated using Ficoll-Histopaque density gradient centrifugation and then cryopreserved in the vapor phase of liquid nitrogen. Purity and quantity of every magnetically sorted T cell population were checked by analytical flow cytometry. From each sorted fraction, genomic DNA was isolated and quantified by UV absorbance on a Nanodrop 2000c. The TCR originated in a man aged 30-40 years in good health. Sequencing input: naive CD4+ T cells sorted from blood. This specimen's cell subset or site label, interpreted: CD45RA+ positively selected.

The sequenced DNA is TGCGCCAGCAGCTTGGGGGCCGCTGCTTACGAGCAGTACTTC. This yields the protein CASSLGAAAYEQYF. This chain joins TRBV5-1 to TRBJ2-7; the D segment cannot be called with confidence. Reading from cysteine to phenylalanine, the CDR3 counts 14 amino acids. CDR3 DNA only is kept here, 42 bases in frame from base 1. Based on the germline V gene, the CDR1 and CDR2 sequences are SGHRS and YFSETQ. A distance of 11 bases separates the germline ends of V and J, which lose 0 bases and 4 bases respectively.